This T cell receptor beta chain comes out of a study of response to subunit inactivated influenza vaccine. TCRdb analysed the RT-PCR reads with MiXCR anew, one entry per CDR3 protein. The sample yields about 620,000 distinct CDR3 sequences, 10% to 12% seen once. Findings and caveats of the study: There was a suggestion from the authors that each seasonal influenza vaccination recruits few new T cells.

Note on this clonotype: Its antigen is currently unknown.

These data were also filed under a second study, of T cells expressing NK-cell markers. That report notes: Scientists made TCR beta cDNA using 5'RACE template switching with UMIs. Investigators obtained TCR beta repertoires from sorted CD3+CD56+NKG2C+, CD3+CD56+NKG2C- and CD3+CD56-NKG2C+ T cells. The CD3+CD56-NKG2C+ fraction of a few donors was likewise dominated by these clonotypes. Specificity for HCMV among expanded NKG2C+ T cell clones was not established.

The sequenced sample was PBMCs from blood, obtained on the day of vaccination. The receptor was derived from a middle-aged man who received an inactivated influenza vaccine.

CDR3: CASSVDAGYNEQFF. The CDR3 coding sequence is TGTGCCAGCAGCGTGGATGCTGGGTACAATGAGCAGTTCTTC. The rearrangement uses TRBV12-3 or TRBV12-4 and TRBJ2-1; no firm D call. The CDR3 consists of 14 residues. V lost 6 bases and J lost 4, with 13 bases in between.